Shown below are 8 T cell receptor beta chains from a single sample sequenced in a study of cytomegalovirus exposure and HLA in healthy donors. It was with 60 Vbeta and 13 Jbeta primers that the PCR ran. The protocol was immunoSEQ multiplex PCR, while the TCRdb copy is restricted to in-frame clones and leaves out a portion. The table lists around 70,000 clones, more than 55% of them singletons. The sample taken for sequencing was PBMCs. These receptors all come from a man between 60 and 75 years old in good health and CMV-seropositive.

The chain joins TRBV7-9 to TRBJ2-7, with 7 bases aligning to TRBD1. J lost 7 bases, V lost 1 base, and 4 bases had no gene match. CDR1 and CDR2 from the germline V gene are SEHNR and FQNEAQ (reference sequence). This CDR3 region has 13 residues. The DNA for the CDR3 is TGTGCCAGCAGCTTAGGACAGGGTTGGGAGCAGTACTTC. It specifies CASSLGQGWEQYF. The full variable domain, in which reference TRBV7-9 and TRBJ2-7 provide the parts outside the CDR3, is DTGVSQNPRHKITKRGQNVTFRCDPISEHNRLYWYRQTLGQGPEFLTYFQNEAQLEKSRLLSDRFSAERPKGSFSTLEIQRTEQGDSAMYLCASSLGQGWEQYFGPGTRLTVT.

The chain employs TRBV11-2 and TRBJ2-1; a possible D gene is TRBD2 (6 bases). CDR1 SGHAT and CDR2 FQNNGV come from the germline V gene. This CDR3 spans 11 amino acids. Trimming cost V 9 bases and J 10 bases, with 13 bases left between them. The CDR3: CASDRGYEQFF. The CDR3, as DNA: TGTGCCAGTGACCGGGGGTACGAGCAGTTCTTC.

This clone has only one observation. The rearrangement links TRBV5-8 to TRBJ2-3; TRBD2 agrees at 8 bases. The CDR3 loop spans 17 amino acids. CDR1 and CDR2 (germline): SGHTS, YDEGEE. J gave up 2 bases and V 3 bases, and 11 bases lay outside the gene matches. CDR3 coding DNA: TGTGCCAGCAGCTCAACCCTTAGCGGGGCCTTCACAGATACGCAGTATTTT. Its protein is CASSSTLSGAFTDTQYF. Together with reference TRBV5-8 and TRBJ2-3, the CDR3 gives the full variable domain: EAGVTQSPTHLIKTRGQQATLRCSPISGHTSVYWYQQALGLGLQFLLWYDEGEERNRGNFPPRFSGRQFPNYSSELNVNALELEDSALYLCASSSTLSGAFTDTQYFGPGTRLTVL.

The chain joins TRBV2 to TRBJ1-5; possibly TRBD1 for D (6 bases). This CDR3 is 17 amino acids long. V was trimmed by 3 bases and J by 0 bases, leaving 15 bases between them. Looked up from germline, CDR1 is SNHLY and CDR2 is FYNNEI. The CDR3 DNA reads TGTGCCAGCAGTGACCAGGGGTCGTACTATAGCAATCAGCCCCAGCATTTT. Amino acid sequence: CASSDQGSYYSNQPQHF.

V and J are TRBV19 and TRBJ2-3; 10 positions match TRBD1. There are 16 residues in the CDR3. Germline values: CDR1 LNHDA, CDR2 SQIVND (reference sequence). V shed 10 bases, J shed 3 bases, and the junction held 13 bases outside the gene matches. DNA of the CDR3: TGTGCCACCTCCCTCCGGGACAGGGGAGGGACAGATACGCAGTATTTT. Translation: CATSLRDRGGTDTQYF.

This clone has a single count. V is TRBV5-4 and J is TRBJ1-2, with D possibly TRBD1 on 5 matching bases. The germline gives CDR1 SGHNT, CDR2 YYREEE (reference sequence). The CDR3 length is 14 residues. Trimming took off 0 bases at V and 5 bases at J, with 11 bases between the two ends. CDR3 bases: TGTGCCAGCAGCTTGGTGGCGGACACTTATGGCTACACCTTC. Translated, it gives CASSLVADTYGYTF.

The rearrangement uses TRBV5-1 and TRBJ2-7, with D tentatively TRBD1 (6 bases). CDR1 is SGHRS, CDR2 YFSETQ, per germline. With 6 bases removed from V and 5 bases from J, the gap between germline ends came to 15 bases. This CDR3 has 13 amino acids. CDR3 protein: CASKGEGPNEQYF. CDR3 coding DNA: TGCGCCAGCAAGGGGGAAGGGCCCAACGAGCAGTACTTC.

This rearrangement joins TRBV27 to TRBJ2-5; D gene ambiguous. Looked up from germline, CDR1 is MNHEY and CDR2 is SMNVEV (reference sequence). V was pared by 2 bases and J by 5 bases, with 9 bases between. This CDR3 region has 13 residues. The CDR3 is CASSLVMRETQYF. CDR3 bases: TGTGCCAGCAGTTTAGTAATGAGGGAGACCCAGTACTTC.